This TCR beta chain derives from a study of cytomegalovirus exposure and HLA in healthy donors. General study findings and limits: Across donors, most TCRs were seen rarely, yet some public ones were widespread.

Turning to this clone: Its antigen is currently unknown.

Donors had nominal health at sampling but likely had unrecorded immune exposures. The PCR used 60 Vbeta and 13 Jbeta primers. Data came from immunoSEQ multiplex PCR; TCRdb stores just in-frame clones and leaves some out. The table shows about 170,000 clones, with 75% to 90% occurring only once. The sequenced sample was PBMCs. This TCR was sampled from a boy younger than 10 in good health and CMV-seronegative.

CDR3 protein: CASSPGQLGLWGANVLTF. DNA of the CDR3: TGTGCCAGCAGCCCCGGACAGCTAGGTTTATGGGGGGCCAACGTCCTGACTTTC. The genes are TRBV14 and TRBJ2-6, with a tentative D call TRBD1 (6 bases). Trimming took 4 bases from V and 4 from J, leaving 20 bases between them. The CDR3 spans 18 residues. The V gene's germline CDR1 is SGHDN and CDR2 FVKESK. Together with reference TRBV14 and TRBJ2-6, the CDR3 gives the full variable domain: EAGVTQFPSHSVIEKGQTVTLRCDPISGHDNLYWYRRVMGKEIKFLLHFVKESKQDESGMPNNRFLAERTGGTYSTLKVQPAELEDSGVYFCASSPGQLGLWGANVLTFGAGSRLTVL.